Listed below are T cell receptor beta chains from one sample, sequenced in a study of shared clonotypes between healthy human individuals. This table comes from immunoSEQ multiplex PCR, and its TCRdb copy is limited to in-frame clones, with some not included. The table lists millions of clones, just over 90% of them singletons. Sequenced material: naive CD8+ T cells from PBMCs. The receptors originated from a man between 18 and 29 years old in good health. Some clones in this sample may be carry-over from other donors' samples. Both conserved end residues are part of each CDR3. D genes are given only for firm matches. Clone sizes are given selectively: once, few, many, or a class where the clone is expanded.

>NA|TRBJ2-5|TRBV7-9|16|TRBD1
CASSLGGQWGQETQYF
TGTGCCAGCAGCTTAGGGGGACAGTGGGGCCAAGAGACCCAGTACTTC
>NA|TRBJ2-2|TRBV7-3|13|TRBD2
CASSFSGTGELFF
TGTGCCAGCAGCTTTAGCGGGACCGGGGAGCTGTTTTTT
>NA|TRBJ2-7|TRBV28|15|TRBD1
CASSGGDRGPWEQYF
TGTGCCAGCAGTGGGGGGGACAGGGGGCCATGGGAGCAGTACTTC
>once|TRBJ2-5|TRBV7-9|14|NA
CASSYYQGGETQYF
TGTGCCAGCAGCTACTACCAGGGTGGAGAGACCCAGTACTTC
>NA|TRBJ2-7|TRBV4-3|16|NA
CASSLARARGETEQYF
TGCGCCAGCAGCCTGGCACGGGCCAGGGGAGAGACCGAGCAGTACTTC
>NA|TRBJ2-3|TRBV6-5|13|NA
CASSSPTYHSQYF
TGTGCCAGCAGTTCCCCAACCTACCACTCGCAGTATTTT
>NA|TRBJ2-1|TRBV27|18|TRBD2
CASSLSSSLAGFYNEQFF
TGTGCCAGCAGTTTAAGTAGTTCCCTAGCGGGTTTCTACAATGAGCAGTTCTTC
>NA|TRBJ1-1|TRBV4-1|15|TRBD1
CASSREDRMNTEAFF
TGCGCCAGCAGCCGAGAGGACAGGATGAACACTGAAGCTTTCTTT
>once|TRBJ1-4|TRBV27|13|NA
CASCPGGHEKLFF
TGTGCCAGCTGCCCTGGGGGGCATGAAAAACTGTTTTTT
>NA|TRBJ2-3|TRBV9|20|TRBD2
CASSTSGLAPHPGTTDTQYF
TGTGCCAGCAGCACGTCGGGACTAGCGCCCCATCCAGGAACCACAGATACGCAGTATTTT
>NA|TRBJ2-7|TRBV19|16|NA
CASSMGFGAWIAEQYF
TGTGCCAGTAGTATGGGGTTCGGAGCTTGGATTGCAGAGCAGTACTTC
>NA|TRBJ1-4|TRBV15|16|NA
CATSKDMQGTNEKLFF
TGTGCCACCAGCAAGGATATGCAGGGCACTAATGAAAAACTGTTTTTT
>NA|TRBJ2-1|TRBV12-5|12|NA
CASGLSGFEQFF
TGTGCTAGTGGTTTGTCTGGTTTTGAGCAGTTCTTC
>NA|TRBJ2-5|TRBV11-2|14|NA
CASSLVTYQETQYF
TGTGCCAGCAGCTTAGTAACGTACCAAGAGACCCAGTACTTC
>NA|TRBJ2-5|TRBV7-3|16|TRBD2
CASSSGLAGIRETQYF
TGTGCCAGCAGCTCGGGACTAGCGGGAATACGAGAGACCCAGTACTTC